A selection of T cell receptor beta chains follows, all from one sample in a study of blood T cell repertoires in COVID-19. Clones were read by immunoSEQ multiplex PCR, and TCRdb kept only the in-frame ones, dropping some. This table holds approximately 51,000 clones, about 90% found once. The sequenced material came from peripheral blood. The receptors here all came from a woman older than 75 with COVID-19, enrolled during active disease. Both conserved end residues are part of each CDR3. Each record gives: V gene, J gene, D gene, clone size, CDR3 protein, CDR3 DNA. A D gene is named only where the DNA matches it firmly. Rows give clone size only sometimes, using once, few, many, or a class for an expanded clone.

>TRBV5-6|TRBJ2-1|NA|NA
CASSLAPGVNNEQFF
TGTGCCAGCAGCTTGGCGCCAGGGGTGAACAATGAGCAGTTCTTC
>TRBV6-5|TRBJ2-1|NA|NA
CASRRYRVENEQFF
TGTGCCAGCAGACGGTATCGAGTGGAGAATGAGCAGTTCTTC
>TRBV28|TRBJ1-2|NA|NA
CASSGQLGGATYGYTF
TGTGCCAGCAGTGGACAACTCGGGGGGGCGACCTATGGCTACACCTTC
>TRBV4-1|TRBJ1-2|NA|NA
CASSQDERVLLANYGYTF
TGCGCCAGCAGCCAAGACGAGCGGGTTCTCTTAGCTAACTATGGCTACACCTTC
>TRBV7-7|TRBJ2-5|TRBD2|NA
CASSPRGGGETQYF
TGTGCTAGCAGCCCCCGCGGGGGGGGAGAGACCCAGTACTTC
>TRBV15|TRBJ1-1|NA|few
CATRLGVRTEAFF
TGTGCCACCAGGTTAGGGGTTAGGACTGAAGCTTTCTTT
>TRBV28|TRBJ1-1|TRBD1|few
CASSLLDREAFF
TGTGCCAGCAGTTTACTGGACAGGGAAGCTTTCTTT
>TRBV28|TRBJ2-1|NA|once
CASTPFETHRGNEQFF
TGTGCCAGCACCCCCTTCGAGACCCACCGGGGCAATGAGCAGTTCTTC
>TRBV6-6|TRBJ2-7|TRBD1|NA
CATDDRDRVTYEQYF
TGTGCCACCGATGACCGGGACAGGGTTACCTACGAGCAGTACTTC
>TRBV18|TRBJ1-4|TRBD1|NA
CASSPLQGGNEKLFF
TGTGCCAGCTCACCTCTACAGGGGGGTAATGAAAAACTGTTTTTT
>TRBV7-9|TRBJ1-4|NA|NA
CASSSPGTGEKLFF
TGTGCCAGCAGCTCCCCGGGAACGGGTGAAAAACTGTTTTTT
>TRBV7-8|TRBJ2-6|NA|NA
CASSLALQGSTGANVLTF
TGTGCCAGCAGCTTAGCGCTTCAGGGATCTACTGGGGCCAACGTCCTGACTTTC
>TRBV4-2|TRBJ1-1|TRBD1|NA
CASSQDRDRDTEAFF
TGTGCCAGCAGCCAAGATCGGGACAGGGACACTGAAGCTTTCTTT
>TRBV6-5|TRBJ1-2|NA|NA
CASSYEANYGYTF
TGTGCCAGCAGTTACGAGGCTAACTATGGCTACACCTTC
>TRBV18|TRBJ2-7|NA|NA
CASSPLSAGNLYEQYF
TGTGCCAGCTCACCATTGTCGGCGGGAAATTTATACGAGCAGTACTTC
>TRBV2|TRBJ1-3|NA|NA
CASSEARATGNTIYF
TGTGCCAGCAGTGAAGCGCGGGCAACTGGAAACACCATATATTTT
>TRBV5-6|TRBJ2-1|TRBD2|NA
CASSLAGEVFF
TGTGCCAGCAGCCTAGCGGGAGAGGTGTTCTTC
>TRBV15|TRBJ2-2|NA|NA
CATSRDVAVDTGELFF
TGTGCCACCAGCAGAGATGTGGCGGTTGACACCGGGGAGCTGTTTTTT
>TRBV9|TRBJ1-3|NA|NA
CASSVAPGGRTGNTIYF
TGTGCCAGCAGCGTAGCCCCCGGCGGGAGAACTGGAAACACCATATATTTT
>TRBV28|TRBJ2-3|NA|NA
CATKGGPGTDTQYF
TGTGCCACCAAGGGGGGGCCCGGCACAGATACGCAGTATTTT
>TRBV27|TRBJ1-1|NA|NA
CASSLQGNTEAFF
TGTGCCAGCAGTTTACAGGGAAACACTGAAGCTTTCTTT
>TRBV27|TRBJ1-5|TRBD1|NA
CASSPRQGSGSYSNQPQHF
TGTGCCAGCAGTCCCCGACAGGGCTCCGGATCTTATAGCAATCAGCCCCAGCATTTT
>TRBV5-1|TRBJ1-1|NA|NA
CASSLGPFPLLGAPGTEAFF
TGCGCCAGCAGCTTGGGTCCCTTTCCATTATTGGGGGCCCCTGGGACTGAAGCTTTCTTT
>TRBV4-1|TRBJ1-1|NA|NA
CASGVRVRNTEAFF
TGCGCCAGCGGGGTGCGGGTCAGGAACACTGAAGCTTTCTTT
>TRBV9|TRBJ2-7|TRBD2|NA
CASSVGGLADSYEQYF
TGTGCCAGCAGCGTAGGGGGTCTAGCGGACTCCTACGAGCAGTACTTC
>TRBV5-1|TRBJ2-2|TRBD1|NA
CASSLRTGGNGGELFF
TGCGCCAGCAGCTTGAGGACAGGGGGCAACGGCGGGGAGCTGTTTTTT
>TRBV28|TRBJ2-3|NA|NA
CASTDGLGAGVGTDTQYF
TGTGCCAGCACCGACGGGCTGGGGGCGGGAGTCGGGACAGATACGCAGTATTTT
>TRBV28|TRBJ2-1|TRBD1|NA
CASSFLRQGYNEQFF
TGTGCCAGCAGTTTTTTGCGACAGGGGTACAATGAGCAGTTCTTC
>TRBV28|TRBJ1-1|TRBD1|NA
CASRQGTGGTEAFF
TGTGCCAGCAGACAAGGGACAGGGGGCACTGAAGCTTTCTTT
>TRBV28|TRBJ1-6|TRBD1|few
CASSRPTGDNSPLHF
TGTGCCAGCAGTCGGCCCACAGGGGATAATTCACCCCTCCACTTT
>TRBV6-5|TRBJ1-6|TRBD1|NA
CASSYGRGDRSSPLHF
TGTGCCAGCAGTTACGGCAGAGGGGACAGAAGCTCACCCCTCCACTTT
>TRBV11-2|TRBJ1-2|TRBD1|NA
CASSPQGANYGYTF
TGTGCCAGCAGCCCCCAGGGGGCAAACTATGGCTACACCTTC
>TRBV13|TRBJ1-2|NA|NA
CASSPIGGGYTF
TGTGCCAGCAGCCCTATAGGGGGTGGCTACACCTTC